This T cell receptor (beta chain) comes out of a study of OX40 agonist ivuxolimab in advanced cancers. About the study: Treatment of patients was with ivuxolimab, an agonistic anti-OX40 (CD134) antibody.

The CDR3 is 15 residues long. V lost 8 bases, J lost 8 bases, and 24 bases lay in between. Per the germline V gene, CDR1 is MDHEN and CDR2 is SYDVKM. Samples of blood were obtained at baseline, on cycle 4 day 1, and on cycle 7 day 1. The repertoire was sequenced with immunoSEQ multiplex PCR; TCRdb's copy has only in-frame clones and lacks some. The sample has over 75,000 clones; just over 90% are singletons. The sequencing used CD4+ or CD8+ T cells sorted from blood, collected in a trial of the OX40 agonist ivuxolimab. The source is an adult with an advanced solid tumor such as melanoma, head and neck, liver or kidney cancer. V and J are TRBV28 and TRBJ1-2; D ambiguous. The CDR3 DNA reads TGTGCCAGCTCCCCGTCAAGTGGCCTTCTGCCAGGCTACACCTTC. It codes for CASSPSSGLLPGYTF.